What follows describes a single T cell receptor (beta chain). It has no known antigen specificity. No much larger clone is present one base from it, and per-base qualities are unavailable. Genomic DNA was used as template for profiling of TCR beta VDJ combinations and CDR3 sequences. TCR repertoire sequencing was run on an Illumina HiSeq 2000. Per the authors' processing: Repertoires were assessed using TRBV/TRBJ rearrangement plots, CDR3 size and DJ length profiles, and Simpson's diversity index. The immunodominant clone was defined as the most abundant DNA sequence in deep sequencing data. CDR3 amino acid sequences were screened for sharing across subjects and compared with published repertoires and the VDJdb database. Using fastp at Q25 and MiXCR, TCRdb reprocessed the public reads and kept productive beta chains. Entries that share a CDR3 protein sequence are merged under the most common genes and DNA. Clone size and V and J calls follow TCRdb, not the original study. This sample holds around 170,000 distinct CDR3 sequences; around 47% were observed only once. The top ten hold around 9.7% of the sample.

Expansion of CD8+CD57+ cells had been shown by flow cytometry in the patients chosen for sequencing. Every patient had a diagnosis of severe acquired aplastic anemia based on International Study of Aplastic Anemia and Agranulocytosis and Camitta criteria. At the time blood was sampled, none of the patients had received any therapy. In the study, sorted CD4+ and CD8+ blood T cells from patients with severe aplastic anemia and from healthy subjects underwent deep sequencing of TCR repertoires. Patients were enrolled in the USA under clinicaltrials.gov protocols 00001620, 01623167, 00001397, 00071045, 00081523 and 00961064. Ficoll-Paque density gradient centrifugation was used to isolate peripheral blood mononuclear cells. Before DNA extraction, CD4+ and CD8+ T cells were sorted by FACS or by magnetic beads. From the cysteine through the phenylalanine, the CDR3 covers 14 amino acids. The kept DNA is CDR3 alone, 42 bases in frame from the first base. From the germline V gene (reference sequence), CDR1 is DFQATT and CDR2 is SNEGSKA. The germline ends are 17 bases apart after V is trimmed by 3 bases and J by 6 bases.

This entry belongs to a study of CD8+CD57+ T cells in acquired aplastic anemia (dated by TCRdb to about 2018). General notes on the study: DNA extracted from sorted CD4+ and CD8+ cells had a mean of roughly 3.4 ug, with a range of roughly 0.17 to 30 ug. A CD8+CD57+ expansion meant a frequency higher than the mean frequency seen in healthy subjects.

The investigation overall reported the following: Approximately 27 CD8+ CDR3 sequences were found in both patients and controls but appeared to be highly expressed in patients and within the immunodominant clones of the patients. CD8+ Simpson's diversity did not differ significantly between patients and healthy controls (P=0.060).

The sequence links TRBV20-1 to TRBJ1-2, with a weak D call of TRBD1 (6 bases match). What was sequenced was sorted CD4+, CD8+, or CD8+CD57+ T cells (not recorded which) from PBMCs. The receptor's source is a human donor with aplastic anemia. CDR3 sequence: CSARGGTKPDGYTF. The DNA reads TGCAGTGCTAGGGGGGGGACAAAACCAGATGGCTACACCTTC.